This TCR beta chain emerged from a study of T cell repertoires in cytomegalovirus infection. Overall study: Shared public TCR beta signatures pointed to both CMV infection and a matching HLA type. Study outcomes and limitations: HLA-C-restricted CMV-specific TCR beta clonotypes were dominant in the ex vivo response.

Concerning this clonotype: What it binds is unknown.

TCRdb reprocessed the reads with MiXCR, giving one entry per CDR3 protein. The sample lists about 260,000 distinct CDR3 sequences; roughly 13% were seen once. Germline loops: CDR1 KGHSH, CDR2 LQKENI. This CDR3 contains 12 residues. The V gene lost 4 bases and the J gene lost 9 bases, with 10 bases spanning the gap. This TCR was recovered from a human donor in good health (CMV status not recorded). Some clones in this sample may be carry-over from other donors' samples. Sequenced input: PBMCs. The chain combines TRBV18 with TRBJ2-1; D assignment may be TRBD1 or TRBD2 (5 bases each). The CDR3 protein is CASSLPGTEQFF. CDR3 DNA: TGTGCCAGCTCACTGCCCGGGACTGAGCAGTTCTTC.